This T cell receptor (beta chain) emerged from a study of T cell repertoires in cytomegalovirus infection. This clonotype has just one count. Its antigen is unknown. Germline loops: CDR1 SGHVS, CDR2 FNYEAQ. V shed 5 bases and J shed 4 bases, with 20 bases lying between them. The CDR3 length is 16 residues. TCRdb passed the reads through MiXCR, listing each CDR3 protein once. This sample yields over 50,000 distinct CDR3 sequences, of which about 19% are seen a single time; roughly 73% belongs to the top ten. The chain uses TRBV7-6 and TRBJ1-1, with no clear D. The sequenced sample was CD8+ T cells from cultured PBMCs, obtained from culture after CMV antigen stimulation. This clonotype originated in a human donor in good health (CMV status not recorded). Some clones in this sample may be carry-over from other donors' samples. The DNA for the CDR3 is TGTGCCAGCAGCCGTGGCAGGCTGGACGGTAGCACTGAAGCTTTCTTT. Its translation: CASSRGRLDGSTEAFF.